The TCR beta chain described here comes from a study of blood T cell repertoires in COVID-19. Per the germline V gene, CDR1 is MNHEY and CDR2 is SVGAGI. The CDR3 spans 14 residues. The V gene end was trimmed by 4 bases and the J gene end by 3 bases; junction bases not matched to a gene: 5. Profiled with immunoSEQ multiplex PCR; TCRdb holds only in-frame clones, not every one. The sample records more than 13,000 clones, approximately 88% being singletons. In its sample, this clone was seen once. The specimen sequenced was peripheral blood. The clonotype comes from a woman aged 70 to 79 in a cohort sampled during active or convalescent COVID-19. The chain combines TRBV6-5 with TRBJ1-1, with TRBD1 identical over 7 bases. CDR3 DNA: TGTGCCAGCAGTTTGACAGGGCTTTACACTGAAGCTTTCTTT. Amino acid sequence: CASSLTGLYTEAFF.